This T cell receptor beta chain comes out of a study of T cell responses to AZD1222 COVID-19 vaccine. Findings and limits, study-wide: Spike-specific TCR depth and breadth grew after two AZD1222 doses. Epitopes outside B.1.351 and B.1.1.7 mutated regions reportedly drew nearly half of spike TCRs. The donor group comprised mostly white British people and more females; the analysis possibly underestimated clonal diversity.

Profiling relied on immunoSEQ multiplex PCR, and the TCRdb table lists in-frame clones only, not all of them. The data show more than 150,000 clones, 91% seen once. A note on this clone: The target antigen is unknown.

The input for sequencing was peripheral blood, taken on day 0 of AZD1222 vaccination. This clonotype was obtained from an adult in good health.

DNA of the CDR3: TGTGCCAGCAGTTTCAGGGGCAGGGAGCAGTTCTTC. It codes for CASSFRGREQFF. The chain links TRBV12-3 or TRBV12-4 to TRBJ2-1; D is perhaps TRBD1 (6 bases). The ends were cut back, 3 bases at V and 10 bases at J, with 10 bases in the middle. The CDR3 contains 12 residues.